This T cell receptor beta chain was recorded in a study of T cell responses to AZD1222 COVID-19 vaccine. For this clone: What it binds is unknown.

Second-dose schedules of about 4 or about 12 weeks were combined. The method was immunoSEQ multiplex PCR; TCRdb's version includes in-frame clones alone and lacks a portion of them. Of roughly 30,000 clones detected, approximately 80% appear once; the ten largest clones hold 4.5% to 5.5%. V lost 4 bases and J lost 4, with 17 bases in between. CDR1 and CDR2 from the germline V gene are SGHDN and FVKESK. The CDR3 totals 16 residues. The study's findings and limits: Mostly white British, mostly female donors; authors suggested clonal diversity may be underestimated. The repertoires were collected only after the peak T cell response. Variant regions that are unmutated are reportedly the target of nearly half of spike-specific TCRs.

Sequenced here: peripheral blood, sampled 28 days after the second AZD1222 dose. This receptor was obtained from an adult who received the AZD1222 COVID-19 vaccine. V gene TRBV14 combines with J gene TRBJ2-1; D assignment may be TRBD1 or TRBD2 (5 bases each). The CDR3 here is CASSPRLGTQYNEQFF. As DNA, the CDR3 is TGTGCCAGCAGCCCTCGTCTCGGGACGCAGTACAATGAGCAGTTCTTC.